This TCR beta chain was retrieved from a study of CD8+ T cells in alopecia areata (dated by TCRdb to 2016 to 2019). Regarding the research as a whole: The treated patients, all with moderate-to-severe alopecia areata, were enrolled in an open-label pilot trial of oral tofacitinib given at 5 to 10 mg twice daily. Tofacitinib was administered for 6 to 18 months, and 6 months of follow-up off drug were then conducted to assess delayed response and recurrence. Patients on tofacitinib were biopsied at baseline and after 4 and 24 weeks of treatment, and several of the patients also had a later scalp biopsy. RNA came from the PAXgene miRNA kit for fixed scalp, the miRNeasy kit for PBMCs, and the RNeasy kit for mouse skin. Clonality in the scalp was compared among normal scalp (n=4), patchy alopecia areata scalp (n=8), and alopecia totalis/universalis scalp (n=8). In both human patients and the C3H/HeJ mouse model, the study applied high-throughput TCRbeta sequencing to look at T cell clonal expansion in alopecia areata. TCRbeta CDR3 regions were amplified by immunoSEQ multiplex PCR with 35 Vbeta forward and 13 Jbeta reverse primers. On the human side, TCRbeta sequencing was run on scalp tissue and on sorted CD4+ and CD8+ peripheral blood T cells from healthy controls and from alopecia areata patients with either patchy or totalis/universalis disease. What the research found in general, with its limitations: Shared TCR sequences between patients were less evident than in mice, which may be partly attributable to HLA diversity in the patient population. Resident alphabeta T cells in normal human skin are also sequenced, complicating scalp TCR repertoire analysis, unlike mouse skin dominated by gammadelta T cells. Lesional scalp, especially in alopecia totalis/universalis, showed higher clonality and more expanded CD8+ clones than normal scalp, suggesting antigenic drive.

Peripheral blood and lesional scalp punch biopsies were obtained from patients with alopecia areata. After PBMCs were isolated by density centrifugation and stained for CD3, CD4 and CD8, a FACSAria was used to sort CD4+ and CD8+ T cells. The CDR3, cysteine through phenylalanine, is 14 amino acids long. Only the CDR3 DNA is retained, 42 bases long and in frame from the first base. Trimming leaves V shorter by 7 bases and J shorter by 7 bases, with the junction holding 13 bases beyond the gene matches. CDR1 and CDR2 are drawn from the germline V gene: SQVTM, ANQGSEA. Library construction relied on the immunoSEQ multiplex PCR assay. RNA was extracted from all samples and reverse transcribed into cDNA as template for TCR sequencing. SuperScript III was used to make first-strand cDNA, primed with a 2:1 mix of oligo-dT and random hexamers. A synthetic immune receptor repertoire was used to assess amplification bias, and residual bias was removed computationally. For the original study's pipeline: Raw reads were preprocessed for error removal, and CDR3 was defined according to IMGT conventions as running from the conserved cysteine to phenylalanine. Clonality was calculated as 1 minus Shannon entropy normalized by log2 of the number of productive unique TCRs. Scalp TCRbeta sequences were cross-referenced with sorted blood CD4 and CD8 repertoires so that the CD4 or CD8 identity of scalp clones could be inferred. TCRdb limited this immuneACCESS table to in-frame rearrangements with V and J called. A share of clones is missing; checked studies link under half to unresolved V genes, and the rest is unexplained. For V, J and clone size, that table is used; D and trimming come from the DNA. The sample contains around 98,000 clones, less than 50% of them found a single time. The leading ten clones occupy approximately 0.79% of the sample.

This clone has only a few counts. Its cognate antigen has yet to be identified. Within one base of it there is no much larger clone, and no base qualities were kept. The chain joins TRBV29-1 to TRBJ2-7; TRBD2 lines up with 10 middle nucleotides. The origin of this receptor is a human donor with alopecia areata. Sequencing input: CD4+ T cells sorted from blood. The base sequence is TGCAGCGCCACTAGCGGGGTAATCAGGCGGGAGCAGTACTTC. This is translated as CSATSGVIRREQYF.